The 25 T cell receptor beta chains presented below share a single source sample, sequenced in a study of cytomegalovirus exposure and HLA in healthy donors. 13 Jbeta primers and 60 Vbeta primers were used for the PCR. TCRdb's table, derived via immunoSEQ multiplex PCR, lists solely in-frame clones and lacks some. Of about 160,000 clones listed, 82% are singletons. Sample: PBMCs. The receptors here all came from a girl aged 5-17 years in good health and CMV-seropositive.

CDR3 coding DNA: TGTGCCAGCAGTAGACAGGGATTGTACGGCTACACCTTC. Protein product: CASSRQGLYGYTF. This rearrangement joins TRBV28 to TRBJ1-2; 7 nucleotides agree with TRBD1. The V and J ends lost 5 bases and 8 bases, in that order; junction bases with no gene match: 8. The V gene's germline CDR1 is MDHEN and CDR2 SYDVKM. The CDR3 totals 13 residues.

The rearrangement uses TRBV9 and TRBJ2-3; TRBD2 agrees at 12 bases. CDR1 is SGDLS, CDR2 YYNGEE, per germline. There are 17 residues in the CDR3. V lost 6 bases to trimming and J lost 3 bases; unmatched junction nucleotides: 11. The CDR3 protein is CASTGLAGPRGTDTQYF. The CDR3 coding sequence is TGTGCCAGCACGGGACTAGCGGGCCCTAGGGGGACAGATACGCAGTATTTT.

In nucleotides, the CDR3 is TGTGCCAGCAGCCCGGACAGGGAGGTTGAAAAACTGTTTTTT. Translation: CASSPDREVEKLFF. J is TRBJ1-4 and V is TRBV7-2; 8 bases are shared with TRBD1. The V gene's germline CDR1 is SGHTA and CDR2 FQGNSA. The J segment lost 7 bases and the V segment lost 5 bases, leaving 6 bases of the junction unmatched. The CDR3 sequence is 14 residues long.

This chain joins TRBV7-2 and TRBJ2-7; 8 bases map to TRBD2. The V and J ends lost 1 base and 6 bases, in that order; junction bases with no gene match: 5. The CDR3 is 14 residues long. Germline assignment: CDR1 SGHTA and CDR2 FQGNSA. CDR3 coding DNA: TGTGCCAGCAGCTTAGAGGGACTAGTCCCCGAGCAGTACTTC. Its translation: CASSLEGLVPEQYF. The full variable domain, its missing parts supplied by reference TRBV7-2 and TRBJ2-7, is GAGVSQSPSNKVTEKGKDVELRCDPISGHTALYWYRQSLGQGLEFLIYFQGNSAPDKSGLPSDRFSAERTGGSVSTLTIQRTQQEDSAVYLCASSLEGLVPEQYFGPGTRLTVT.

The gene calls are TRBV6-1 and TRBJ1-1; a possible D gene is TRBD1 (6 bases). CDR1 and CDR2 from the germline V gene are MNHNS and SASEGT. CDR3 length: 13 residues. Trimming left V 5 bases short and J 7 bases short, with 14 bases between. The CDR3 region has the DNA TGTGCCAGCAGTCCGGGACAAAGAGGTGAAGCTTTCTTT. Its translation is CASSPGQRGEAFF.

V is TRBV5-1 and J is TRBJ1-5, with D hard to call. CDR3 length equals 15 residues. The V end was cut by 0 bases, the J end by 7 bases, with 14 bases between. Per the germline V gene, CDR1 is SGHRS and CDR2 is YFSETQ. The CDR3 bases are TGCGCCAGCAGCTTGGCTGGTGCCGAGCGACAGCCCCAGCATTTT. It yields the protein CASSLAGAERQPQHF. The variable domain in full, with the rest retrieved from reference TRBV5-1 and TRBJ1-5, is KAGVTQTPRYLIKTRGQQVTLSCSPISGHRSVSWYQQTPGQGLQFLFEYFSETQRNKGNFPGRFSGRQFSNSRSEMNVSTLELGDSALYLCASSLAGAERQPQHFGDGTRLSIL.

The CDR3 sequence is CASSLPGNYGYTF. CDR3 nucleotides: TGTGCCAGCAGTTTACCGGGGAACTATGGCTACACCTTC. The V gene is TRBV28, the J gene TRBJ1-2; D uncertain. This CDR3 spans 13 amino acids. Trimming pared 2 bases from V and 2 bases from J, leaving 6 bases between. The germline CDR1 and CDR2 sequences are MDHEN and SYDVKM.

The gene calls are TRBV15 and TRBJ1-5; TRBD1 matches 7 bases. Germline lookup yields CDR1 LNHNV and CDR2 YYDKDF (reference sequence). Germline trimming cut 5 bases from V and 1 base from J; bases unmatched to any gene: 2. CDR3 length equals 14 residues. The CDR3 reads CATSAGGSNQPQHF. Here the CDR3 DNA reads TGTGCCACCAGCGCAGGGGGGAGCAATCAGCCCCAGCATTTT. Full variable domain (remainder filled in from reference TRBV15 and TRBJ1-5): DAMVIQNPRYQVTQFGKPVTLSCSQTLNHNVMYWYQQKSSQAPKLLFHYYDKDFNNEADTPDNFQSRRPNTSFCFLDIRSPGLGDTAMYLCATSAGGSNQPQHFGDGTRLSIL.

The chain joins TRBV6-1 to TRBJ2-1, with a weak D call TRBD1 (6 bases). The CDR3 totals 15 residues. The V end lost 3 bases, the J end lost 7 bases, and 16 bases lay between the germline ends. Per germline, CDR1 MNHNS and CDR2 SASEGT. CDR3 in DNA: TGTGCCAGCAGTGATTCGGTGGGGGCCTCGAATGAGCAGTTCTTC. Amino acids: CASSDSVGASNEQFF.

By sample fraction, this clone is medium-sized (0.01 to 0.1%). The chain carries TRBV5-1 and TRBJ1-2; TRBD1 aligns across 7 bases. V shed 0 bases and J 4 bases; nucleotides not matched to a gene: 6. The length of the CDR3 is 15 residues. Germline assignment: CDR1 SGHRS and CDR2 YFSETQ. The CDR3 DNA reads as TGCGCCAGCAGCTTGGTCGCCGGGACAGCCTATGGCTACACCTTC. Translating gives CASSLVAGTAYGYTF. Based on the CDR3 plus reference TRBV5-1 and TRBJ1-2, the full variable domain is KAGVTQTPRYLIKTRGQQVTLSCSPISGHRSVSWYQQTPGQGLQFLFEYFSETQRNKGNFPGRFSGRQFSNSRSEMNVSTLELGDSALYLCASSLVAGTAYGYTFGSGTRLTVV.

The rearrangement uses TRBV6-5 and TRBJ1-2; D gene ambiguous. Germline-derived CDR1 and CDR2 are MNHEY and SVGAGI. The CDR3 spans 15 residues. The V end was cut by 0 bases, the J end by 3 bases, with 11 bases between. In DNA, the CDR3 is TGTGCCAGCAGTTACTCGGGCGGGCACCACTATGGCTACACCTTC. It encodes CASSYSGGHHYGYTF.

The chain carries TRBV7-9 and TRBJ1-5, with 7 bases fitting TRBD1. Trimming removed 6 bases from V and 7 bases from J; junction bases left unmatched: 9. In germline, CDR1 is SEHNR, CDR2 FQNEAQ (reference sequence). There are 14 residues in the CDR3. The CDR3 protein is CASSNDRVEQPQHF. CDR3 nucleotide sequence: TGTGCCAGCAGTAATGACAGGGTTGAGCAGCCCCAGCATTTT.

CDR3 protein: CASSLVGTGGDGYTF. DNA for the CDR3: TGTGCCAGCAGTCTCGTCGGGACAGGGGGGGATGGCTACACCTTC. The chain combines TRBV28 with TRBJ1-2, with 11 bases matching TRBD1. This CDR3 region has 15 residues. CDR1 MDHEN and CDR2 SYDVKM come from the germline V gene. The V gene end was trimmed by 5 bases and the J gene end by 6 bases; junction bases not matched to a gene: 8.

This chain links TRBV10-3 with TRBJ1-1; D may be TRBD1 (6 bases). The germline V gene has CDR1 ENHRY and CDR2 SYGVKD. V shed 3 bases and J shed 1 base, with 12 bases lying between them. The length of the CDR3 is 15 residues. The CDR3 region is CAISDSTGSNTEAFF. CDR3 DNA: TGTGCCATCAGTGACTCGACAGGCTCGAACACTGAAGCTTTCTTT.

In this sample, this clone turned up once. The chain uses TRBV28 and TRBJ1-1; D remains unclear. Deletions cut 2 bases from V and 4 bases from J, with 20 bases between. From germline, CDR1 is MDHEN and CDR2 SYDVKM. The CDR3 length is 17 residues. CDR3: CASSLLFGLGGITEAFF. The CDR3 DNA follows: TGTGCCAGCAGTTTACTCTTCGGGTTGGGTGGTATCACTGAAGCTTTCTTT.

CDR3 nucleotides: TGTGCCAGCAGCGTAGGGGCGGGGGGAGGTTTCTACGAGCAGTACTTC. Residues: CASSVGAGGGFYEQYF. The rearrangement links TRBV9 to TRBJ2-7; 8 bases fit TRBD2. Germline assignment: CDR1 SGDLS and CDR2 YYNGEE. The J segment lost 3 bases and the V segment lost 0 bases, leaving 8 bases of the junction unmatched. The CDR3 runs to 16 residues.

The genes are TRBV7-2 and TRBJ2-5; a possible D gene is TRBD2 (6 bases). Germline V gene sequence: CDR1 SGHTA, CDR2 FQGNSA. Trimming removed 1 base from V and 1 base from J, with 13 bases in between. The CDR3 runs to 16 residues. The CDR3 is CASSLGRGASQETQYF. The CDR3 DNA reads TGTGCCAGCAGCTTAGGGCGGGGAGCGTCCCAAGAGACCCAGTACTTC.

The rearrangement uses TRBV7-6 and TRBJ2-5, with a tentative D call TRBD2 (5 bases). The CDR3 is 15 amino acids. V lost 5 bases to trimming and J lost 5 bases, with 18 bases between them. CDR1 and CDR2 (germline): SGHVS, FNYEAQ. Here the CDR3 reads CASSQADFLGETQYF. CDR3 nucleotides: TGTGCCAGCAGCCAAGCGGACTTTCTGGGGGAGACCCAGTACTTC.

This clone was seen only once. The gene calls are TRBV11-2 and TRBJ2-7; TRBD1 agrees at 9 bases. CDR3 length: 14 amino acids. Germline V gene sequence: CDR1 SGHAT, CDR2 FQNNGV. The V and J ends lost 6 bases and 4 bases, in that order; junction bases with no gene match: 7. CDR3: CASSKGTGIYEQYF. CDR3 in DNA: TGTGCCAGCAGTAAGGGGACAGGGATTTACGAGCAGTACTTC.

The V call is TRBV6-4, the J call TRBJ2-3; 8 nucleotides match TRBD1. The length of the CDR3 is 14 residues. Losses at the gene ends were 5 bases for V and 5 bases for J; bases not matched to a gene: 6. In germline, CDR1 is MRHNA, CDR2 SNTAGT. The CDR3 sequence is CASSPQGAQDTQYF. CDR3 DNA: TGTGCCAGCAGTCCCCAGGGGGCACAAGATACGCAGTATTTT.

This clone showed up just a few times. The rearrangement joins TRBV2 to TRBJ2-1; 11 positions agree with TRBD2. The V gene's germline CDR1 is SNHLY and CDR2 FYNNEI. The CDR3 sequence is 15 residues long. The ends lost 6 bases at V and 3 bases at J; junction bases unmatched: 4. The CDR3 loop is CASSTGTSGYNEQFF. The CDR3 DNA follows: TGTGCCAGCAGCACCGGGACTAGCGGCTACAATGAGCAGTTCTTC.

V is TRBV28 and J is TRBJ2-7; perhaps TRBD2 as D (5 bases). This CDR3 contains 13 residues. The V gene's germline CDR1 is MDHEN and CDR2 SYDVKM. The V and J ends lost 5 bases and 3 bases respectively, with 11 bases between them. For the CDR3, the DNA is TGTGCCAGCAGTCCTCTGGACTTCTACGAGCAGTACTTC. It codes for CASSPLDFYEQYF.

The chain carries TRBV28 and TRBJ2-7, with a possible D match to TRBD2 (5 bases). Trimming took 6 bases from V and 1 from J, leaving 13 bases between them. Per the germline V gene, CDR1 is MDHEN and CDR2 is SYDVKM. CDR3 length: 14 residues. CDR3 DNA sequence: TGTGCCAGCAGAGGACTGACACCTTCCTACGAGCAGTACTTC. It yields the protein CASRGLTPSYEQYF.

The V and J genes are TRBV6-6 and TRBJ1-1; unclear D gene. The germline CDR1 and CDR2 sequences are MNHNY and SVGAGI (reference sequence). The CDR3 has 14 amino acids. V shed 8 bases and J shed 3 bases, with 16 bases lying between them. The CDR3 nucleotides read TGTGCCAGCTTTACCACAGCGGAGTACACTGAAGCTTTCTTT. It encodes CASFTTAEYTEAFF.

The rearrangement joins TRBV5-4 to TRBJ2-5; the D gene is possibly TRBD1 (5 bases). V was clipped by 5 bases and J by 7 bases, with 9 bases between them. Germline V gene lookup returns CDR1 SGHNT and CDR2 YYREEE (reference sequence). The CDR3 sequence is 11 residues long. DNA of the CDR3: TGTGCCAGCAGTTATCAGGGGACCCAGTACTTC. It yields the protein CASSYQGTQYF.